Each of the 27 T cell receptor beta chains below was sequenced from the same sample in a study of T-cell memory formation after mild COVID-19. TCRdb ran MiXCR on the 5' RACE reads and lists one entry per CDR3 protein. Here the sample spans 470,000 or so distinct CDR3 sequences, 20% being singletons. The specimen sequenced was PBMCs or a T cell subset sorted from them (not recorded which). The receptors derive from an adult woman who had mild COVID-19 (a few samples of this study predate the infection). Cell type and time point are not known.

There are a few counts of this clonotype. The J gene is TRBJ1-3, the V gene TRBV7-9; D remains ambiguous. The CDR3 length is 16 residues. Trimming shortened V by 0 bases and J by 1 base, and 10 bases separated the two germline ends. CDR1 SEHNR and CDR2 FQNEAQ come from the germline V gene (reference sequence). In DNA, the CDR3 is TGTGCCAGCAGCTTAGCTGGGGTAGTTTCTGGAAACACCATATATTTT. Encoded protein: CASSLAGVVSGNTIYF.

The chain is built from TRBV4-3 and TRBJ2-3; 9 positions match TRBD2. The CDR3 spans 19 residues. CDR1 and CDR2 (germline): LGHNA, YSLEER. Trimming took 4 bases from V and 1 from J; bases not matched to a gene: 15. The CDR3: CASSLGLASHGDGTDTQYF. As DNA, the CDR3 is TGCGCCAGCAGCCTGGGACTAGCAAGCCATGGCGATGGCACAGATACGCAGTATTTT.

J is TRBJ2-2 and V is TRBV5-1; either TRBD1 or TRBD2 may supply D (5 bases each). The ends were cut back, 0 bases at V and 4 bases at J, with 7 bases in the middle. Germline CDR1 is SGHRS and CDR2 is YFSETQ. CDR3 length: 14 amino acids. CDR3 sequence: CASSLGDPTGELFF. The CDR3 nucleotides read TGCGCCAGCAGCTTGGGGGACCCCACCGGGGAGCTGTTTTTT.

The V gene is TRBV4-1, the J gene TRBJ2-7; tentatively, D is TRBD1 (6 bases). V was clipped by 5 bases and J by 5 bases, with 19 bases between them. Germline CDR1 reads MGHRA; CDR2 reads YSYEKL. The CDR3 covers 15 residues. CDR3 amino acids: CASSGRTAALNEQYF. CDR3 bases: TGCGCCAGCAGCGGTCGGACAGCCGCCCTTAACGAGCAGTACTTC.

V gene TRBV20-1 combines with J gene TRBJ2-7, with D maybe TRBD1 (6 bases). V was trimmed by 3 bases and J by 1 base, leaving 10 bases between them. Germline CDR1 reads DFQATT; CDR2 reads SNEGSKA (reference sequence). The CDR3 is 13 residues long. Here the CDR3 reads CSARDSSSYEQYF. In nucleotides, the CDR3 is TGCAGTGCTAGGGACAGTAGTTCCTACGAGCAGTACTTC.

This clonotype has more than one count but fewer than ten. The gene calls are TRBV24-1 and TRBJ2-4; 8 nucleotides line up with TRBD1. The CDR3 spans 17 residues. V was clipped by 4 bases and J by 1 base; unmatched bases: 8. Germline V lookup: CDR1 KGHDR, CDR2 SFDVKD. CDR3 amino acids: CATSDPRTGTAKNIQYF. Written as DNA, the CDR3 is TGTGCCACCAGTGACCCTCGGACAGGGACCGCCAAAAACATTCAGTACTTC.

This chain connects TRBV7-3 to TRBJ2-3, with 8 bases matching TRBD2. Germline V gene data show CDR1 as SGHTA and CDR2 as FQGTGA. Germline trimming cut 3 bases from V and 6 bases from J; bases unmatched to any gene: 8. The CDR3 spans 15 residues. The CDR3 coding sequence is TGTGCCAGCAGCTTCGTCGGGGGGGCCCGGGATACGCAGTATTTT. Translated, it gives CASSFVGGARDTQYF.

CDR3 loop: CASSQAFGSSREIAGELFF. The CDR3, as DNA: TGTGCCAGCAGCCAAGCCTTCGGTAGCTCGCGGGAAATCGCCGGGGAGCTGTTTTTT. This chain links TRBV4-2 with TRBJ2-2; tentative D call: TRBD2 (6 bases). Trimming took off 1 base at V and 6 bases at J, with 24 bases between the two ends. Germline CDR1 and CDR2: LGHNA and YNFKEQ. This CDR3 spans 19 amino acids.

V and J are TRBV7-8 and TRBJ2-3; 9 nucleotides match TRBD1. Germline lookup yields CDR1 SGHVS and CDR2 FQNEAQ. This CDR3 region has 16 residues. Unmatched junction bases numbered 7, after V lost 2 bases and J lost 4 bases. CDR3 protein: CASSLLGQGRADTQYF. CDR3 sequence (DNA): TGTGCCAGCAGCTTACTGGGACAGGGAAGAGCAGATACGCAGTATTTT. Complete variable domain (other parts from reference TRBV7-8 and TRBJ2-3): GAGVSQSPRYKVAKRGQDVALRCDPISGHVSLFWYQQALGQGPEFLTYFQNEAQLDKSGLPSDRFFAERPEGSVSTLKIQRTQQEDSAVYLCASSLLGQGRADTQYFGPGTRLTVL.

This clonotype was observed a few times. V usage is TRBV12-3 or TRBV12-4 and J usage is TRBJ1-2, with 7 bases aligning to TRBD1. The V and J ends lost 6 bases and 3 bases, in that order; junction bases with no gene match: 13. The CDR3 runs 16 residues. The CDR3 sequence: CASRGTVDFWDYGYTF. Written as DNA, the CDR3 is TGTGCCAGCAGGGGGACAGTAGACTTTTGGGACTATGGCTACACCTTC.

This clonotype appeared a few times. The CDR3 region is CASSQEGTGNTIYF. The DNA for the CDR3 is TGCGCCAGCAGCCAAGAAGGGACAGGGAACACCATATATTTT. The chain joins TRBV4-1 to TRBJ1-3; TRBD1 matches at 9 bases. Germline V CDR1 and CDR2: MGHRA, YSYEKL. This CDR3 spans 14 amino acids. Trimming took 0 bases from V and 7 from J; bases not matched to a gene: 1.

The genes are TRBV29-1 and TRBJ2-2; 9 bases fit TRBD1. CDR1 is SQVTM and CDR2 is ANQGSEA in the germline V gene. V gave up 5 bases and J gave up 5 bases; unmatched junction bases: 6. The CDR3 has 14 residues. DNA of the CDR3: TGCAGCGTTTTAACCGGGACAGGGACCGGGGAGCTGTTTTTT. Translation gives CSVLTGTGTGELFF.

The J gene is TRBJ2-7, the V gene TRBV4-3; 7 bases line up with TRBD1. The germline V gene encodes CDR1 LGHNA and CDR2 YSLEER. The CDR3 loop spans 15 amino acids. J gave up 3 bases and V 0 bases, and 5 bases lay outside the gene matches. This CDR3 is CASSQDSTGSYEQYF. CDR3 DNA sequence: TGCGCCAGCAGCCAAGACTCGACAGGGAGCTACGAGCAGTACTTC.

CDR3 amino acids: CSATRLAGGFNEQFF. The DNA for the CDR3 is TGCAGTGCTACACGACTAGCGGGGGGGTTTAATGAGCAGTTCTTC. This sequence joins TRBV20-1 and TRBJ2-1, with 14 nucleotides matching TRBD2. V shed 4 bases and J 7 bases; nucleotides not matched to a gene: 6. Germline CDR1 is DFQATT and CDR2 is SNEGSKA (reference sequence). This CDR3 comprises 15 residues.

This clonotype was detected a few times. CDR3 in DNA: TGTGCCAGCAGCCCGGGGGTAAGGAACACTGAAGCTTTCTTT. It specifies CASSPGVRNTEAFF. The chain uses TRBV7-6 and TRBJ1-1; D possibly corresponds to TRBD1 (5 bases). CDR1 SGHVS and CDR2 FNYEAQ come from the germline V gene. Trimming removed 5 bases from V and 1 base from J, with 11 bases in between. The CDR3 totals 14 residues.

The J gene is TRBJ2-2, the V gene TRBV7-8; D is possibly TRBD1 (5 bases). The CDR3 covers 20 residues. Germline V CDR1 and CDR2: SGHVS, FQNEAQ. The V end was cut by 2 bases, the J end by 5 bases, with 27 bases between. The CDR3 sequence is CASSLLVAGSVRLFTGELFF. The CDR3 nucleotides read TGTGCCAGCAGCTTATTGGTAGCAGGGTCGGTGAGGTTGTTTACCGGGGAGCTGTTTTTT. The full variable domain, rest sourced from reference TRBV7-8 and TRBJ2-2, is GAGVSQSPRYKVAKRGQDVALRCDPISGHVSLFWYQQALGQGPEFLTYFQNEAQLDKSGLPSDRFFAERPEGSVSTLKIQRTQQEDSAVYLCASSLLVAGSVRLFTGELFFGEGSRLTVL.

This clonotype has more than one count but fewer than ten. The chain uses TRBV18 and TRBJ1-2; D possibly corresponds to TRBD1 (6 bases). Trimming took 1 base from V and 6 from J, leaving 15 bases between them. The CDR3 extends over 15 amino acids. Germline CDR1 and CDR2: KGHSH and LQKENI. The CDR3 region has the DNA TGTGCCAGCTCACCACTGCAGGGGCCTCGGAATGGCTACACCTTC. It specifies CASSPLQGPRNGYTF.

In this sample, this clonotype turned up a few times. The chain uses TRBV7-2 and TRBJ2-5; the D gene is possibly TRBD2 (5 bases). The V gene's germline CDR1 is SGHTA and CDR2 FQGNSA. V lost 0 bases to trimming and J lost 2 bases, with 19 bases between them. The CDR3 spans 18 residues. CDR3 coding DNA: TGTGCCAGCAGCTTAGCCCCTGCTACCTCGGGATATCAAGAGACCCAGTACTTC. Protein sequence: CASSLAPATSGYQETQYF.

This clonotype was counted ten times or more. This chain uses TRBV12-3 or TRBV12-4 with TRBJ2-5; 10 bases are shared with TRBD2. V lost 7 bases and J lost 6; bases outside the gene matches: 5. This CDR3 spans 13 amino acids. The CDR3 is CASTASGGQTQYF. The CDR3 region has the DNA TGTGCCAGCACGGCTAGCGGGGGTCAGACCCAGTACTTC.

The rearrangement links TRBV5-1 to TRBJ1-6; D is perhaps TRBD1 (5 bases). Germline CDR1 SGHRS, CDR2 YFSETQ. The V end was cut by 4 bases, the J end by 9 bases, with 17 bases between. The CDR3 sequence is 15 residues long. The CDR3 protein is CASSSEVGGSSPLHF. In nucleotides, the CDR3 is TGCGCCAGCAGCAGTGAAGTGGGGGGTAGTTCACCCCTCCACTTT.

The chain is built from TRBV4-2 and TRBJ2-6; TRBD1 matches 7 bases. The germline CDR1 and CDR2 sequences are LGHNA and YNFKEQ. This CDR3 contains 19 residues. V gave up 1 base and J gave up 1 base; unmatched junction bases: 10. CDR3 amino acids: CASSQAARDSKSGANVLTF. The CDR3 DNA sequence: TGTGCCAGCAGCCAAGCGGCCAGGGACAGCAAATCTGGGGCCAACGTCCTGACTTTC.

The CDR3 loop reads CASSLDRTNYGYTF. CDR3 nucleotide sequence: TGTGCCAGCAGTTTGGACAGGACCAACTATGGCTACACCTTC. The gene calls are TRBV27 and TRBJ1-2; 7 bases align to TRBD1. The CDR3 has 14 residues. The junction had 3 bases not matched to a gene; V was cut back by 3 bases and J by 2 bases. Per germline, CDR1 MNHEY and CDR2 SMNVEV (reference sequence).

The V and J genes are TRBV4-1 and TRBJ2-1, with 10 positions matching TRBD2. V lost 4 bases and J lost 6; bases outside the gene matches: 9. Germline-derived CDR1 and CDR2 are MGHRA and YSYEKL. The CDR3 consists of 16 residues. The CDR3 DNA follows: TGCGCCAGCAGCCTCCACGGGACTAGCGTCGGCAATGAGCAGTTCTTC. This codes for CASSLHGTSVGNEQFF.

The J gene is TRBJ2-1, the V gene TRBV3-1; 10 bases match TRBD2. CDR1 and CDR2 from the germline V gene are LGHDT and YNNKEL (reference sequence). Unmatched junction bases numbered 4, after V lost 4 bases and J lost 4 bases. The CDR3 loop spans 15 amino acids. In nucleotides, the CDR3 is TGTGCCAGCAGCCTCCAACTAGCGGGGTACAATGAGCAGTTCTTC. Its protein product is CASSLQLAGYNEQFF.

The rearrangement uses TRBV4-1 and TRBJ1-5; tentatively, D is TRBD1 (5 bases). V lost 1 base to trimming and J lost 4 bases, with 17 bases between them. Germline V CDR1 and CDR2: MGHRA, YSYEKL. This CDR3 has 17 amino acids. CDR3 in DNA: TGCGCCAGCAGCCAAGCGCCCAGGGCGGGAGGGAATCAGCCCCAGCATTTT. Its protein is CASSQAPRAGGNQPQHF.

The rearrangement uses TRBV3-1 and TRBJ1-5; the D is unclear. Trimming took off 0 bases at V and 2 bases at J, with 8 bases between the two ends. Per germline, CDR1 LGHDT and CDR2 YNNKEL (reference sequence). The CDR3 runs to 15 residues. CDR3 amino acids: CASSQEITGNQPQHF. As DNA, the CDR3 is TGTGCCAGCAGCCAAGAGATAACAGGCAATCAGCCCCAGCATTTT.

The sample holds many counts of this clonotype. The rearrangement links TRBV2 to TRBJ2-7; 7 bases are shared with TRBD2. After removal of 3 bases from V and 0 bases from J, the junction contained 8 bases not matched to a gene. The CDR3 has 16 residues. CDR1 is SNHLY and CDR2 is FYNNEI in the germline V gene. In DNA form, the CDR3 reads TGTGCCAGCAGTGACCGAACTAGCGCCTTCTCCTACGAGCAGTACTTC. This sequence encodes CASSDRTSAFSYEQYF.